The clone carrying this TCR beta chain was seen ten or more times. Sequencing was performed with immunoSEQ multiplex PCR; in TCRdb, only in-frame clones are kept and a portion is missing. The data hold tens of thousands of clones, with 26% observed a single time. This sample was taken from a study of neoadjuvant anti-PD-1 for oral cavity cancer. Across the whole study: Patients without progression got a fourth dose around day 43.

Time point noted: after neoadjuvant nivolumab, at surgical resection. The input for sequencing was tumor tissue, taken after nivolumab (anti-PD-1) treatment. The source is a person aged 35-79 years with oral cavity squamous cell carcinoma.

The CDR3 DNA follows: TGTGCCACCAGCAGAGAAGCGACCGGGGAAACCTACGAGCAGTACTTC. Its translation: CATSREATGETYEQYF. The chain carries TRBV15 and TRBJ2-7, with a tentative D call TRBD2 (5 bases). V gave up 0 bases and J gave up 2 bases, with 14 bases separating them. Germline V gives CDR1 LNHNV, CDR2 YYDKDF (reference sequence). The CDR3 consists of 16 residues.